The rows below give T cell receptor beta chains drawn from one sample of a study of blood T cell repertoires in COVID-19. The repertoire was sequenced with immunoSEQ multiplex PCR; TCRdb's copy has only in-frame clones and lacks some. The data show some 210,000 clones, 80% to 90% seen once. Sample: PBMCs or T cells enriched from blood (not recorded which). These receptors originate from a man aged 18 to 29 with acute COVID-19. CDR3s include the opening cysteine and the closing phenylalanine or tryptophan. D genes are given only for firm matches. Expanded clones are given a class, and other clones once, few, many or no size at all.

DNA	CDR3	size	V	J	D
TGCGCCAGCAGCTTGAGGACAGGGGGCCCCACTAGCGGGAGGGACGGCTCCTACAATGAGCAGTTCTTC	CASSLRTGGPTSGRDGSYNEQFF	.	TRBV5-1	TRBJ2-1	TRBD2
TGTGCCATCAGTGAACGACAGGGTAAACGGAACTATGGCTACACCTTC	CAISERQGKRNYGYTF	.	TRBV10-3	TRBJ1-2	TRBD1
TGCGCCAGCAGTCGGGGGACTAGCGGCACAGATACGCAGTATTTT	CASSRGTSGTDTQYF	.	TRBV5-1	TRBJ2-3	TRBD2
TGTGCCAGCAGCTCCCCGACTAGCGGGAGGGGTGATACGCAGTATTTT	CASSSPTSGRGDTQYF	.	TRBV12-1	TRBJ2-3	.
TGTGCCAGCAGCCTACTAGCGGGAGGAGACACCGGGGAGCTGTTTTTT	CASSLLAGGDTGELFF	.	TRBV4-2	TRBJ2-2	TRBD2
TGCGCCAGCAGCTCGGCGGGGGCAAACACCGGGGAGCTGTTTTTT	CASSSAGANTGELFF	.	TRBV5-1	TRBJ2-2	.
TGTGCCAGCTCCGGACAGGGGGAGGACTATGGCTACACCTTC	CASSGQGEDYGYTF	.	TRBV6-5	TRBJ1-2	TRBD1
TGTGCCAGCAGCTTAAGTTCAGGCGACTATGGCTACACCTTC	CASSLSSGDYGYTF	.	TRBV11-3	TRBJ1-2	.
TGTGCCAGCAGCTTCTTGGGCGGGGATACGCAGTATTTT	CASSFLGGDTQYF	.	TRBV9	TRBJ2-3	.
TGTGCCAGCAGTTTAACGAGCGGCCAAGAGACCCAGTACTTC	CASSLTSGQETQYF	.	TRBV28	TRBJ2-5	.
TGTGCCAGCGGGCCCGGGGCAGGGGGTGACTATGGCTACACCTTC	CASGPGAGGDYGYTF	.	TRBV3-1/TRBV3-2	TRBJ1-2	TRBD1
TGTGCCAGCAGCTTAGGCCAGGGTAATTCACCCCTCCACTTT	CASSLGQGNSPLHF	.	TRBV13	TRBJ1-6	.
TGCGCCAGCAGCCAAGAGGCAGGTCAAGAGCAGTTCTTC	CASSQEAGQEQFF	many	TRBV4-3	TRBJ2-1	.
TGTGCCAGTAGTATTAATAGCGGTTTATACAATGAGCAGTTCTTC	CASSINSGLYNEQFF	once	TRBV19	TRBJ2-1	.
TGTGCCATCAGTGAGGCTAGCGGAGGGGCCGGGGAGCTGTTTTTT	CAISEASGGAGELFF	.	TRBV10-3	TRBJ2-2	TRBD2
TGCGCCAGCAGCTTGGGTGGGGCGGACACTGAAGCTTTCTTT	CASSLGGADTEAFF	many	TRBV5-1	TRBJ1-1	.
TGTGCCAGCAGTTGGCGGGGGAAGGGCTACACCTTC	CASSWRGKGYTF	.	TRBV28	TRBJ1-2	.
TGCGCCAGCAGCCTCGCTACCTCGACTAGCGGCTCTGAGCAGTTCTTC	CASSLATSTSGSEQFF	.	TRBV5-1	TRBJ2-1	TRBD2
TGTGCCAGCAGCTTAGGGGCGGGAAGGCTCTACGAGCAGTACTTC	CASSLGAGRLYEQYF	few	TRBV7-3	TRBJ2-7	.
TGTGCCAGCAGTTTTGGTGGCGGGGAGCAGTTCTTC	CASSFGGGEQFF	.	TRBV28	TRBJ2-1	.
TGTGCCAGCAGTTTACAGGGGGACTACGAGCAGTACTTC	CASSLQGDYEQYF	.	TRBV6-5	TRBJ2-7	TRBD1
TGTGCCAGCAGCTTGGGACAGGGGGCCGGTTGGGACATTCAGTACTTC	CASSLGQGAGWDIQYF	.	TRBV11-3	TRBJ2-4	TRBD1
TGTGCCAGCAGTACAATAACAGGGGGCTGGCAGCCCCAGCATTTT	CASSTITGGWQPQHF	.	TRBV28	TRBJ1-5	TRBD1
TGTGCCAGCAGCGGGGGGGACATTTACAACTATGGCTACACCTTC	CASSGGDIYNYGYTF	.	TRBV5-4	TRBJ1-2	.